This TCR beta chain stems from a study of blood T cell repertoires in COVID-19. Overall study context: Whether acute or convalescent, the COVID-19 samples came from the United States, Italy and Spain. Nucleic acid was either cDNA or gDNA, and it came from T cells, B-cell-depleted T cells, or PBMCs.

How the authors handled the data: Amplification of reference gene primers provided the estimated nucleated cell counts. Produced via immunoSEQ multiplex PCR; TCRdb's table is partial and in-frame only. The DNA gave D and trimming, while V, J and clone size come from that table. Here the sample spans 85,000 to 130,000 clones, roughly 82% being singletons. Germline CDR1 reads SGHKS; CDR2 reads YYEKEE (reference sequence). CDR3 length: 19 amino acids. Between the trimmed V and J ends, which lost 0 bases and 7 bases, there was a span of 26 bases. Sequenced input: peripheral blood. This sequence originates from a man aged 55 to 69 with acute or convalescent COVID-19. The chain employs TRBV5-5 and TRBJ1-5; tentatively, D is TRBD1 (5 bases). The CDR3 coding sequence is TGTGCCAGCAGCTTGGTTTTGCGGGACCGCTCACAACGACAGCAGCCCCAGCATTTT. It is translated as CASSLVLRDRSQRQQPQHF.